The present T cell receptor beta chain was sequenced within a study of response to subunit inactivated influenza vaccine. TCRdb processed the RT-PCR reads anew with MiXCR; each CDR3 protein has one entry. The sample consists of approximately 570,000 distinct CDR3 sequences, around 8% of them appearing once. Broader study findings: A suggestion made by the authors is that each seasonal influenza vaccination recruits few new T cells.

This CDR3 region has 13 residues. Germline trimming cut 6 bases from V and 4 bases from J; bases unmatched to any gene: 3. Per germline, CDR1 MNHNS and CDR2 SASEGT. Only a few counts were recorded for this clonotype. No antigen is known for it. The sequences come from PBMCs from blood, collected less than 30 months after vaccination. The source is a man between 50 and 69 years old who received an inactivated influenza vaccine. The chain uses TRBV6-1 and TRBJ1-1; 9 positions match TRBD1. The CDR3 DNA reads as TGTGCCAGCAGACAGGGGGCGAGCACTGAAGCTTTCTTT. Protein sequence: CASRQGASTEAFF.